The rows below give T cell receptor beta chains drawn from one sample of a study of blood T cell repertoires in COVID-19. The repertoire was sequenced with immunoSEQ multiplex PCR; TCRdb's copy has only in-frame clones and lacks some. The sample gives about 160,000 clones, around 80% of which show up once; about 8% is in the top ten. Sequenced: PBMCs or T cells enriched from blood (not recorded which). Source of these receptors: a woman in her fifties or sixties who had recovered from COVID-19. CDR3s include the opening cysteine and the closing phenylalanine or tryptophan. Fields, in order: clone size, J gene, D gene, V gene, CDR3 DNA, CDR3 protein. The D gene is left open where the match is weak. The size field is filled for only some rows; it gives once, few, many or a size class.

>-|TRBJ2-7|TRBD2|TRBV3-1/TRBV3-2
TGTGCCAGCAGCCCCGGGACTAGCGGGAGGGCCGGCCCCTACGAGCAGTACTTC
CASSPGTSGRAGPYEQYF
>-|TRBJ2-7|TRBD2|TRBV6-2/TRBV6-3
TGTGCCAGCAGTTACTCGCGGGAGACAAGGTACGAGCAGTACTTC
CASSYSRETRYEQYF
>-|TRBJ2-7|TRBD2|TRBV28
TGTGCCAGCAGTTCTCCCGGCCGCGGGAGAATCAACGAGCAGTACTTC
CASSSPGRGRINEQYF
>-|TRBJ2-1|TRBD2|TRBV5-5
TGTGCCAGCAGCTTGGGGGCAGCGGGGGACAATGAGCAGTTCTTC
CASSLGAAGDNEQFF
>-|TRBJ2-3|TRBD2|TRBV11-3
TGTGCCAGCAGCAAACTAGCGGGGGGGCTAGATACGCAGTATTTT
CASSKLAGGLDTQYF
>-|TRBJ2-7|TRBD2|TRBV7-9
TGTGCCAGCACTAGTCGTAGACTAGCGGGGAATATCGAGCAGTACTTC
CASTSRRLAGNIEQYF
>few|TRBJ1-2|-|TRBV7-9
TGTGCCAGCAGCTCGACAGGCCTGGCATATGGCTACACCTTC
CASSSTGLAYGYTF
>-|TRBJ2-1|TRBD2|TRBV6-6
TGTGCCAGCAGTTATCCTAGCGGGGGGGCCGAGAATGAGCAGTTCTTC
CASSYPSGGAENEQFF
>few|TRBJ1-1|-|TRBV6-6
TGTGCCAGCAGTTACCATCGGACGGGAGGGGACACTGAAGCTTTCTTT
CASSYHRTGGDTEAFF
>-|TRBJ1-2|-|TRBV28
TGTGCCAGCAGTTTATACCAGGGGCCCTACACCTTC
CASSLYQGPYTF
>once|TRBJ2-2|TRBD2|TRBV27
TGTGCCAGCAGTTTCAAGCGGGGAGGAACCGGGGAGCTGTTTTTT
CASSFKRGGTGELFF
>-|TRBJ2-7|TRBD1|TRBV18
TGTGCCAGCTCTTTGCAGGGGGATTTCGAGCAGTACTTC
CASSLQGDFEQYF
>few|TRBJ1-2|TRBD1|TRBV29-1
TGCAGCGTTGGGGACAGGGGGAAGGATGGCTACACCTTC
CSVGDRGKDGYTF
>-|TRBJ2-1|TRBD2|TRBV11-2
TGTGCCAGCAGCTTACGGACTAGCCTCTACAATGAGCAGTTCTTC
CASSLRTSLYNEQFF
>-|TRBJ2-5|-|TRBV13
TGTGCCAGCAGCTTAGCGTCTGGGCGAGAGACCCAGTACTTC
CASSLASGRETQYF
>few|TRBJ2-2|-|TRBV6-2/TRBV6-3
TGTGCCAGCAGTTACCTTCTAACCGGGGAGCTGTTTTTT
CASSYLLTGELFF
>-|TRBJ1-2|TRBD1|TRBV6-5
TGTGCCAGCAGTTTGGACAGGGGCGGCTACACCTTC
CASSLDRGGYTF
>-|TRBJ2-5|-|TRBV7-2
TGTGCCAGCAGCGTGACTAGGGGGGGATCGACCCAGTACTTC
CASSVTRGGSTQYF
>-|TRBJ1-1|-|TRBV7-9
TGTGCCAGCAGCCTCGACAGAGCTACTCCTGAAGCTTTCTTT
CASSLDRATPEAFF
>-|TRBJ1-6|TRBD1|TRBV2
TGTGCCAGCAGAAGGGGACAGCCCTCCTATAATTCACCCCTCCACTTT
CASRRGQPSYNSPLHF
>-|TRBJ1-1|-|TRBV7-9
TGTGCCAGCAGCCCTGGAGGGGCGCCGGCTTTCTTT
CASSPGGAPAFF
>once|TRBJ2-3|-|TRBV7-9
TGTGCCAGCAGCTTAGGGGTGGTAGGAGGGTCCGGTACAGATACGCAGTATTTT
CASSLGVVGGSGTDTQYF
>many|TRBJ2-7|TRBD1|TRBV5-4
TGTGCCAGCAGCTTTCAGGGGGCAGGCGAGCAGTACTTC
CASSFQGAGEQYF
>-|TRBJ2-2|TRBD2|TRBV19
TGTGCCAGTAGCGGACTAGGTCACACCGGGGAGCTGTTTTTT
CASSGLGHTGELFF
>-|TRBJ1-1|TRBD1|TRBV29-1
TGCAGCGCTTCACAGGGGATTAAAGCTTTCTTT
CSASQGIKAFF
>-|TRBJ2-1|TRBD2|TRBV6-5
TGTGCCAGCAGTCCGGTAGCGGGGGGCGAGCAGTTCTTC
CASSPVAGGEQFF
>-|TRBJ2-7|-|TRBV6-5
TGTGCCACCAGGTTCCCCAGCTCCTACGAGCAGTACTTC
CATRFPSSYEQYF
>-|TRBJ2-7|TRBD1|TRBV29-1
TGCAGCGTTGATAATCGAGGACAGGGTGACGAGCAGTACTTC
CSVDNRGQGDEQYF
>-|TRBJ1-2|TRBD1|TRBV6-6
TGTGCCAGCAGTTATTCAATCGACAGGGGCATCTACACCTTC
CASSYSIDRGIYTF
>few|TRBJ1-1|TRBD1|TRBV5-1
TGCGCCAGCAGCTTGTCCGGGACAGGAAACACTGAAGCTTTCTTT
CASSLSGTGNTEAFF
>-|TRBJ1-2|-|TRBV12-3/TRBV12-4
TGTGCCAGCAGTTACGGGGGGCTAGGCTACACCTTC
CASSYGGLGYTF
>-|TRBJ1-2|-|TRBV5-4
TGTGCCAGCACCCAGCGGGTCACTAAAACAGCTAACTATGGCTACACCTTC
CASTQRVTKTANYGYTF
>-|TRBJ1-1|-|TRBV10-3
TGTGCCATCAGTGAGAGCATGAACACTGAAGCTTTCTTT
CAISESMNTEAFF
>-|TRBJ2-7|-|TRBV6-6
TGTGCCAGCAGTTACGACTCGCCCGGGGAGCAGTACTTC
CASSYDSPGEQYF
>-|TRBJ1-2|-|TRBV6-5
TGTGCCAGCAGGGTGGGGGAGGGAGGCTACACCTTC
CASRVGEGGYTF
>-|TRBJ2-1|-|TRBV5-1
TGCGCCAGCAGCTTGGGAGCTGGTAATGAGCAGTTCTTC
CASSLGAGNEQFF
>-|TRBJ1-2|-|TRBV9
TGTGCCAGCAGCGAGGGGGGGAGCTATGGCTACACCTTC
CASSEGGSYGYTF
>-|TRBJ2-1|TRBD1|TRBV5-8
TGTGCCAGCAGCGTTCGACTGCAGGGGGCGAGGAATGAGCAGTTCTTC
CASSVRLQGARNEQFF
>-|TRBJ2-1|TRBD2|TRBV7-2
TGTGCCAGCAGCCTCCGGCTAGCGGGGTACAATGAGCAGTTCTTC
CASSLRLAGYNEQFF
>-|TRBJ2-7|TRBD2|TRBV18
TGTGCCAGCTCACCACTAGCGGGAGAGGCCGAGCAGTACTTC
CASSPLAGEAEQYF
>-|TRBJ1-5|-|TRBV12-3/TRBV12-4
TGTGCCAGCAGCTTTCAGGGTAATCAGCCCCAGCATTTT
CASSFQGNQPQHF
>once|TRBJ2-7|TRBD2|TRBV5-6
TGTGCCAGCAGCCCGTTGTTTATTAGCGGGAGATCCTACGAGCAGTACTTC
CASSPLFISGRSYEQYF
>-|TRBJ1-5|-|TRBV7-2
TGTGCCAGCAGCTCGGGGGTCAGTCAGCCCCAGCATTTT
CASSSGVSQPQHF
>few|TRBJ2-2|-|TRBV7-2
TGTGCCAGCAGCTTAAACCCCCCCGGAGGGACGAGCACCGGGGAGCTGTTTTTT
CASSLNPPGGTSTGELFF
>-|TRBJ1-1|-|TRBV6-5
TGTGCCAGCAGTTACGCCAGGACAACTGAAGCTTTCTTT
CASSYARTTEAFF
>-|TRBJ2-1|TRBD2|TRBV29-1
TGCAGCGCCTCGTCATCCGGGACTAGCGGATACAATGAGCAGTTCTTC
CSASSSGTSGYNEQFF
>-|TRBJ1-1|-|TRBV7-2
TGTGCCAGCAGCTTATTCCAGGGCACTGAAGCTTTCTTT
CASSLFQGTEAFF
>-|TRBJ2-5|TRBD1|TRBV11-3
TGTGCCAGCAGCTTGAGACAGGGCGGAGAGACCCAGTACTTC
CASSLRQGGETQYF
>-|TRBJ1-5|-|TRBV7-8
TGTGCCAGCAGCTTATGGGCGGGGCAGGATCAGCCCCAGCATTTT
CASSLWAGQDQPQHF
>-|TRBJ2-7|-|TRBV11-2
TGTGCCAGCAGCTTAGATAGACAGCACTACGAGCAGTACTTC
CASSLDRQHYEQYF